Listed below are T cell receptor beta chains from one sample, sequenced in a study of blood T cell repertoires in COVID-19. Generated by immunoSEQ multiplex PCR, the TCRdb table keeps only in-frame clones and is missing some. Among 65,000 to 85,000 clones, more than 80% were seen once, and the ten largest hold less than 9%. Sequenced sample: peripheral blood. The receptors were sampled from a human donor in a cohort sampled during active COVID-19. Each CDR3 is given with its conserved first and last residue. Each record gives: V gene, J gene, CDR3 protein.

v_call: TRBV3-1/TRBV3-2
j_call: TRBJ1-3
cdr3_aa: CASSPQGAGNTIYF

v_call: TRBV19
j_call: TRBJ2-2
cdr3_aa: CASSNEGQGGTGELFF

v_call: TRBV6-6
j_call: TRBJ2-7
cdr3_aa: CASSSPTLSSYEQYF

v_call: TRBV3-1/TRBV3-2
j_call: TRBJ2-2
cdr3_aa: CASSQGQGVPGELFF

v_call: TRBV12-3/TRBV12-4
j_call: TRBJ2-3
cdr3_aa: CASSAIGTDTQYF

v_call: TRBV12-3/TRBV12-4
j_call: TRBJ1-1
cdr3_aa: CASSFKTGTEAFF

v_call: TRBV19
j_call: TRBJ1-4
cdr3_aa: CASSKPPGGTEKLFF

v_call: TRBV9
j_call: TRBJ1-1
cdr3_aa: CASSAPTGGVATEAFF

v_call: TRBV18
j_call: TRBJ1-1
cdr3_aa: CASSLLKITDTEAFF

v_call: TRBV25-1
j_call: TRBJ1-2
cdr3_aa: CASSPSGREGYTF

v_call: TRBV11-2
j_call: TRBJ1-4
cdr3_aa: CASSFESSTTNEKLFF

v_call: TRBV6-1
j_call: TRBJ2-5
cdr3_aa: CASSELNKQETQYF

v_call: TRBV28
j_call: TRBJ2-1
cdr3_aa: CASSRTVEQFF

v_call: TRBV21-1
j_call: TRBJ1-2
cdr3_aa: CASSSLRQGNYGYTF

v_call: TRBV18
j_call: TRBJ1-2
cdr3_aa: CASSRGGAYGYTF

v_call: TRBV19
j_call: TRBJ2-1
cdr3_aa: CASSKDSPNEQFF

v_call: TRBV12-3/TRBV12-4
j_call: TRBJ1-1
cdr3_aa: CASSPRQGARAFF

v_call: TRBV3-1/TRBV3-2
j_call: TRBJ2-5
cdr3_aa: CASSLRGGQETQYF

v_call: TRBV3-1/TRBV3-2
j_call: TRBJ1-5
cdr3_aa: CASSPAGSYNQPQHF

v_call: TRBV19
j_call: TRBJ1-6
cdr3_aa: CASSSVAGENSPLHF

v_call: TRBV2
j_call: TRBJ1-1
cdr3_aa: CASSGGGRAEAFF

v_call: TRBV7-9
j_call: TRBJ2-5
cdr3_aa: CASSLNRGDTQYF

v_call: TRBV7-9
j_call: TRBJ2-2
cdr3_aa: CASSPIRGVWELFF

v_call: TRBV28
j_call: TRBJ1-6
cdr3_aa: CASSPTGEFSPLHF

v_call: TRBV11-2
j_call: TRBJ1-1
cdr3_aa: CASSLEQGTGNTEAFF

v_call: TRBV6-8
j_call: TRBJ2-2
cdr3_aa: CARLVIRGTGELFF

v_call: TRBV4-3
j_call: TRBJ2-2
cdr3_aa: CASSQEGTGRTGELFF

v_call: TRBV6-5
j_call: TRBJ1-2
cdr3_aa: CASSSRDSYGYTF

v_call: TRBV7-9
j_call: TRBJ1-3
cdr3_aa: CASSPNSAGNTIYF

v_call: TRBV18
j_call: TRBJ1-1
cdr3_aa: CASSDTGANTEAFF

v_call: TRBV5-4
j_call: TRBJ2-3
cdr3_aa: CASSLGTGTTASTDTQYF

v_call: TRBV20-1
j_call: TRBJ2-2
cdr3_aa: CSASSGLNTGELFF

v_call: TRBV6-2/TRBV6-3
j_call: TRBJ2-3
cdr3_aa: CASSYSKGGGITDTQYF

v_call: TRBV29-1
j_call: TRBJ1-3
cdr3_aa: CSVFPISGNTIYF

v_call: TRBV2
j_call: TRBJ2-3
cdr3_aa: CASTSAGSDTQYF

v_call: TRBV6-1
j_call: TRBJ1-5
cdr3_aa: CASSEYGVNQPQHF

v_call: TRBV5-1
j_call: TRBJ1-1
cdr3_aa: CASSLNGGTEAFF

v_call: TRBV10-1
j_call: TRBJ1-2
cdr3_aa: CASSESGTAGYTF

v_call: TRBV5-8
j_call: TRBJ2-5
cdr3_aa: CASTNTGPGAQYF

v_call: TRBV7-9
j_call: TRBJ2-7
cdr3_aa: CASSLGGQPEQYF

v_call: TRBV27
j_call: TRBJ2-1
cdr3_aa: CASRQLTGTGTYHEQFF

v_call: TRBV10-1
j_call: TRBJ1-1
cdr3_aa: CASSEGALMNTEAFF

v_call: TRBV19
j_call: TRBJ1-3
cdr3_aa: CASSINGGGSGNTIYF

v_call: TRBV7-9
j_call: TRBJ1-6
cdr3_aa: CASSFEGAESPLHF

v_call: TRBV29-1
j_call: TRBJ2-1
cdr3_aa: CSVLSGYNEQFF

v_call: TRBV7-6
j_call: TRBJ2-7
cdr3_aa: CASSRGEGFSYEQYF

v_call: TRBV6-5
j_call: TRBJ1-1
cdr3_aa: CASKNDGVNTEAFF

v_call: TRBV2
j_call: TRBJ1-2
cdr3_aa: CASSDLRIAYGYTF

v_call: TRBV18
j_call: TRBJ2-5
cdr3_aa: CASSPPTTSGNQETQYF

v_call: TRBV5-6
j_call: TRBJ1-6
cdr3_aa: CASSLGQGNSPLHF

v_call: TRBV6-5
j_call: TRBJ2-7
cdr3_aa: CASSWTSWGEQYF